These T cell receptor beta chains were read from a single sample in a study of regulatory T cells in long-lasting Graves disease. One entry per CDR3 protein results from TCRdb running MiXCR on the multiplex PCR reads. This repertoire shows about 530,000 distinct CDR3 sequences, roughly 16% found once; its top ten account for around 25%. The same data also went into a second study, on T cells in Graves' hyperthyroidism and ophthalmopathy.

The sample was peripheral blood mononuclear cells (PBMCs), taken at new diagnosis, from a patient treated with antithyroid drugs. These receptors originate from a woman aged 35-65 years with Graves disease. Both conserved end residues are part of each CDR3. The D gene is left open where the match is weak. Only part of the rows carry a size: once, few, many, or a class if the clone is expanded.

abundance: -; j_gene: TRBJ1-6; v_gene: TRBV5-6; d_gene: -; CDR3aa: CASSFGVGAVNSPLHF; CDR3nt: TGTGCCAGCAGCTTTGGGGTAGGGGCAGTGAATTCACCCCTCCACTTT
abundance: -; j_gene: TRBJ1-3; v_gene: TRBV6-2/TRBV6-3; d_gene: -; CDR3aa: CASGNTIYF; CDR3nt: TGTGCCAGCGGAAACACCATATATTTT
abundance: -; j_gene: TRBJ2-2; v_gene: TRBV13; d_gene: -; CDR3aa: CASSSRTRAAGELFF; CDR3nt: TGTGCCAGCAGCTCCCGAACCCGGGCGGCCGGGGAGCTGTTTTTT
abundance: -; j_gene: TRBJ2-7; v_gene: TRBV13; d_gene: TRBD1; CDR3aa: CASSLGDQDRAYEQYF; CDR3nt: TGTGCCAGCAGCTTAGGGGACCAAGACAGGGCCTACGAGCAGTACTTC
abundance: few; j_gene: TRBJ2-7; v_gene: TRBV29-1; d_gene: -; CDR3aa: CSVAAGTAGEQYF; CDR3nt: TGCAGCGTTGCGGCAGGGACTGCGGGGGAGCAGTACTTC
abundance: -; j_gene: TRBJ2-3; v_gene: TRBV20-1; d_gene: -; CDR3aa: CSAPGTDTQYF; CDR3nt: TGCAGTGCCCCAGGGACAGATACGCAGTATTTT
abundance: many; j_gene: TRBJ2-3; v_gene: TRBV27; d_gene: -; CDR3aa: CASIQGRDTQYF; CDR3nt: TGTGCCAGCATCCAGGGACGAGATACGCAGTATTTT
abundance: -; j_gene: TRBJ2-2; v_gene: TRBV5-4; d_gene: -; CDR3aa: CASSFGLPQGTRELFF; CDR3nt: TGTGCCAGCAGCTTCGGACTCCCCCAAGGCACCAGGGAGCTGTTTTTT
abundance: -; j_gene: TRBJ2-1; v_gene: TRBV6-2/TRBV6-3; d_gene: -; CDR3aa: CASSARGGTYNEQFF; CDR3nt: TGTGCCAGCAGCGCCAGGGGGGGAACCTACAATGAGCAGTTCTTC
abundance: few; j_gene: TRBJ1-2; v_gene: TRBV2; d_gene: -; CDR3aa: CASSDKGPPNYGYTF; CDR3nt: TGTGCCAGCAGTGATAAAGGACCTCCGAACTATGGCTACACCTTC
abundance: many; j_gene: TRBJ2-3; v_gene: TRBV11-3; d_gene: TRBD2; CDR3aa: CASTGGGGQGDTQYF; CDR3nt: TGTGCCAGCACCGGAGGCGGGGGGCAGGGAGATACGCAGTATTTT
abundance: few; j_gene: TRBJ2-4; v_gene: TRBV2; d_gene: -; CDR3aa: CASRLSGTAGIQYF; CDR3nt: TGTGCCAGCAGGCTTTCCGGGACTGCCGGGATTCAGTACTTC
abundance: -; j_gene: TRBJ1-3; v_gene: TRBV14; d_gene: -; CDR3aa: CASSQTRGGNTIYF; CDR3nt: TGTGCCAGCAGCCAAACTAGAGGGGGAAACACCATATATTTT
abundance: many; j_gene: TRBJ2-2; v_gene: TRBV2; d_gene: -; CDR3aa: CASRTGGSTGELFF; CDR3nt: TGTGCCAGCAGGACTGGAGGTAGCACCGGGGAGCTGTTTTTT
abundance: few; j_gene: TRBJ2-7; v_gene: TRBV28; d_gene: TRBD1; CDR3aa: CASSRQGAKHEQYF; CDR3nt: TGTGCCAGCAGCCGACAGGGGGCTAAGCACGAGCAGTACTTC
abundance: many; j_gene: TRBJ2-7; v_gene: TRBV28; d_gene: TRBD2; CDR3aa: CASSLRNGGKYEQYF; CDR3nt: TGTGCCAGCAGTTTGAGGAACGGGGGGAAGTACGAGCAGTACTTC
abundance: few; j_gene: TRBJ2-5; v_gene: TRBV5-5; d_gene: -; CDR3aa: CASALRTLQETQYF; CDR3nt: TGTGCCAGCGCACTTCGGACTTTACAAGAGACCCAGTACTTC
abundance: many; j_gene: TRBJ1-1; v_gene: TRBV12-3/TRBV12-4; d_gene: -; CDR3aa: CADSPLQGGTEAFF; CDR3nt: TGTGCCGATAGCCCCCTACAGGGAGGCACTGAAGCTTTCTTT
abundance: many; j_gene: TRBJ2-1; v_gene: TRBV18; d_gene: TRBD1; CDR3aa: CASSPTWATGNRYEQFF; CDR3nt: TGTGCCAGCTCACCCACCTGGGCGACAGGGAATAGGTATGAGCAGTTCTTC
abundance: many; j_gene: TRBJ2-5; v_gene: TRBV5-5; d_gene: -; CDR3aa: CASSLEVALNQETQYF; CDR3nt: TGTGCCAGCAGCTTGGAGGTGGCGCTAAACCAAGAGACCCAGTACTTC
abundance: -; j_gene: TRBJ1-6; v_gene: TRBV18; d_gene: -; CDR3aa: CASSPQTTNNSPLHF; CDR3nt: TGTGCCAGCTCACCACAGACAACCAACAATTCACCCCTCCACTTT
abundance: many; j_gene: TRBJ1-4; v_gene: TRBV12-3/TRBV12-4; d_gene: -; CDR3aa: CASSVMGGREKLFF; CDR3nt: TGTGCCAGCAGCGTTATGGGGGGGCGGGAAAAACTGTTTTTT
abundance: many; j_gene: TRBJ1-6; v_gene: TRBV2; d_gene: TRBD1; CDR3aa: CASSRTGGNGNSPLHF; CDR3nt: TGTGCCAGCAGTCGTACAGGGGGCAACGGTAATTCACCCCTCCACTTT
abundance: many; j_gene: TRBJ1-1; v_gene: TRBV9; d_gene: -; CDR3aa: CASSVGGDDGREAFF; CDR3nt: TGTGCCAGCAGCGTAGGAGGGGATGATGGACGTGAAGCTTTCTTT
abundance: many; j_gene: TRBJ2-7; v_gene: TRBV12-3/TRBV12-4; d_gene: -; CDR3aa: CASSFDTKPYEQYF; CDR3nt: TGTGCCAGCAGTTTCGATACGAAGCCCTACGAGCAGTACTTC
abundance: -; j_gene: TRBJ1-5; v_gene: TRBV20-1; d_gene: -; CDR3aa: CSARSTISNQPQHF; CDR3nt: TGCAGTGCTAGATCAACCATTAGCAATCAGCCCCAGCATTTT
abundance: few; j_gene: TRBJ2-1; v_gene: TRBV20-1; d_gene: TRBD2; CDR3aa: CSAPTSGGLAEQFF; CDR3nt: TGCAGTGCTCCGACTAGCGGGGGGTTGGCTGAGCAGTTCTTC
abundance: few; j_gene: TRBJ2-3; v_gene: TRBV10-3; d_gene: -; CDR3aa: CAISDVIDTQYF; CDR3nt: TGTGCCATCAGTGATGTGATAGATACGCAGTATTTT
abundance: many; j_gene: TRBJ2-1; v_gene: TRBV5-1; d_gene: TRBD2; CDR3aa: CASSLAVGGGFYNEQFF; CDR3nt: TGCGCCAGCAGCTTGGCTGTTGGCGGGGGGTTCTACAATGAGCAGTTCTTC
abundance: many; j_gene: TRBJ1-5; v_gene: TRBV19; d_gene: -; CDR3aa: CASSIASGDQPQHF; CDR3nt: TGTGCCAGTAGTATAGCCTCAGGGGATCAGCCCCAGCATTTT
abundance: many; j_gene: TRBJ2-2; v_gene: TRBV28; d_gene: -; CDR3aa: CASSFQPRLVNTGELFF; CDR3nt: TGTGCCAGCAGCTTTCAGCCCCGTCTAGTCAACACCGGGGAGCTGTTTTTT
abundance: -; j_gene: TRBJ2-4; v_gene: TRBV7-8; d_gene: -; CDR3aa: CASSLAAESIQYF; CDR3nt: TGTGCCAGCAGCTTAGCTGCAGAATCCATTCAGTACTTC
abundance: -; j_gene: TRBJ2-1; v_gene: TRBV20-1; d_gene: TRBD1; CDR3aa: CSAPLTGGPYNEQFF; CDR3nt: TGCAGTGCCCCACTTACAGGGGGACCCTACAATGAGCAGTTCTTC
abundance: -; j_gene: TRBJ2-7; v_gene: TRBV7-9; d_gene: -; CDR3aa: CASSLGWDYEQYF; CDR3nt: TGTGCCAGCAGCTTAGGATGGGATTACGAGCAGTACTTC
abundance: many; j_gene: TRBJ2-7; v_gene: TRBV30; d_gene: -; CDR3aa: CAWSDSYEQYF; CDR3nt: TGTGCCTGGAGCGACAGCTACGAGCAGTACTTC
abundance: many; j_gene: TRBJ1-1; v_gene: TRBV18; d_gene: -; CDR3aa: CASSPDTPEAFF; CDR3nt: TGTGCCAGCTCCCCGGACACACCTGAAGCTTTCTTT
abundance: few; j_gene: TRBJ1-1; v_gene: TRBV30; d_gene: -; CDR3aa: CAWSVLSLNTEAFF; CDR3nt: TGTGCCTGGAGTGTACTTTCACTGAACACTGAAGCTTTCTTT
abundance: -; j_gene: TRBJ1-1; v_gene: TRBV12-3/TRBV12-4; d_gene: TRBD1; CDR3aa: CASSARDRGPEAFF; CDR3nt: TGTGCCAGCAGCGCAAGAGACAGGGGCCCTGAAGCTTTCTTT
abundance: many; j_gene: TRBJ1-5; v_gene: TRBV2; d_gene: -; CDR3aa: CASIDSNQPQHF; CDR3nt: TGTGCCAGCATTGATAGCAATCAGCCCCAGCATTTT
abundance: -; j_gene: TRBJ2-2; v_gene: TRBV4-1; d_gene: TRBD2; CDR3aa: CASSQILAGGVTGELFF; CDR3nt: TGCGCCAGCAGCCAGATTCTAGCGGGGGGGGTCACCGGGGAGCTGTTTTTT
abundance: many; j_gene: TRBJ2-1; v_gene: TRBV3-1; d_gene: TRBD2; CDR3aa: CASSLGLAGGEQFF; CDR3nt: TGTGCCAGCAGCCTGGGACTAGCGGGGGGTGAGCAGTTCTTC
abundance: many; j_gene: TRBJ1-2; v_gene: TRBV2; d_gene: TRBD1; CDR3aa: CASSLTGGANYGYTF; CDR3nt: TGTGCCAGCAGCCTGACAGGGGGCGCTAACTATGGCTACACCTTC
abundance: many; j_gene: TRBJ1-6; v_gene: TRBV3-1; d_gene: -; CDR3aa: CASSQDGTGDFPLHF; CDR3nt: TGTGCCAGCAGCCAAGATGGTACCGGGGATTTCCCCCTCCACTTT
abundance: -; j_gene: TRBJ1-1; v_gene: TRBV6-1; d_gene: TRBD1; CDR3aa: CASSEGWGKQGTFFEAFF; CDR3nt: TGTGCCAGCAGTGAAGGTTGGGGAAAACAGGGGACTTTTTTTGAAGCTTTCTTT
abundance: -; j_gene: TRBJ2-7; v_gene: TRBV5-8; d_gene: -; CDR3aa: CASSLETGPYEQYF; CDR3nt: TGTGCCAGCAGCTTGGAGACAGGTCCGTACGAGCAGTACTTC
abundance: -; j_gene: TRBJ1-2; v_gene: TRBV6-2/TRBV6-3; d_gene: -; CDR3aa: CASSYSPGYGYTF; CDR3nt: TGTGCCAGCAGTTACTCTCCAGGGTATGGCTACACCTTC
abundance: many; j_gene: TRBJ2-7; v_gene: TRBV6-2/TRBV6-3; d_gene: -; CDR3aa: CASSYPTFGEQYF; CDR3nt: TGTGCCAGCAGTTACCCTACGTTCGGCGAGCAGTACTTC
abundance: few; j_gene: TRBJ2-3; v_gene: TRBV2; d_gene: -; CDR3aa: CAGPIPAGGALTDTQYF; CDR3nt: TGTGCCGGCCCGATCCCTGCAGGAGGGGCTCTTACAGATACGCAGTATTTT
abundance: -; j_gene: TRBJ1-4; v_gene: TRBV19; d_gene: -; CDR3aa: CATSDRSTAEKLFF; CDR3nt: TGTGCCACGTCGGACCGGTCTACTGCTGAAAAACTGTTTTTT
abundance: -; j_gene: TRBJ2-3; v_gene: TRBV9; d_gene: -; CDR3aa: CASSVAHVGFTDTQYF; CDR3nt: TGTGCCAGCAGCGTAGCCCACGTGGGGTTCACAGATACGCAGTATTTT
abundance: many; j_gene: TRBJ1-5; v_gene: TRBV6-1; d_gene: -; CDR3aa: CASSESRGDTKYSNQPQHF; CDR3nt: TGTGCCAGCAGTGAAAGTAGGGGTGACACCAAATATAGCAATCAGCCCCAGCATTTT
abundance: many; j_gene: TRBJ1-1; v_gene: TRBV27; d_gene: TRBD1; CDR3aa: CASRSTGGVEAFF; CDR3nt: TGTGCCAGCAGATCTACAGGGGGCGTCGAAGCTTTCTTT
abundance: -; j_gene: TRBJ2-5; v_gene: TRBV25-1; d_gene: -; CDR3aa: CASSEFTETQYF; CDR3nt: TGTGCCAGCAGTGAATTTACGGAGACCCAGTACTTC